This T cell receptor (beta chain) is drawn from a study of shared clonotypes between healthy human individuals. Points from the study as a whole: The sharing of around 5% of naive CD4 clonotypes was seen across a handful of donors.

Researchers partitioned CD4+ cells into CD45RA+ naive and CD45RA-negative memory subsets. There are 14 residues in the CDR3. V lost 0 bases and J lost 2, with 5 bases in between. Germline V gene data show CDR1 as SGHRS and CDR2 as YFSETQ. Generated by immunoSEQ multiplex PCR, the TCRdb table keeps only in-frame clones and is missing some. Of a few million clones listed, 90% to 96% are singletons. Of note for this clone: Its antigen is not identified. The sample carries other DNA sequences with the same CDR3.

The chain joins TRBV5-1 to TRBJ2-2; D unclear. Source material: naive CD4+ T cells sorted from blood. The subset is: CD45RA+ positively selected. This receptor was identified in a man between 18 and 35 years old in good health. The CDR3 loop reads CASSLDSNTGELFF. Written as DNA, the CDR3 is TGCGCCAGCAGCTTGGACAGTAACACCGGGGAGCTGTTTTTT.